A single sample is the source of the 2 T cell receptor beta chains below, sequenced in a study of T-cell reconstitution after alpha-beta-depleted transplantation in children. During its preparation, the TCRbeta library received unique molecular identifiers. TCRdb passed the PCR reads through MiXCR, listing each CDR3 protein once. Here the sample spans about 200,000 distinct CDR3 sequences, more than 14% being singletons. Material: PBMCs from the stem cell graft donor, obtained from the stem cell graft. Source of these receptors: a human donor who donated a stem cell graft to a child with acute lymphoblastic leukemia.

This clonotype came up a few times. This sequence joins TRBV10-3 and TRBJ2-5, with 11 positions matching TRBD1. Per germline, CDR1 ENHRY and CDR2 SYGVKD. This CDR3 has 15 residues. V was pared by 11 bases and J by 2 bases, with 10 bases of the junction left unmatched. CDR3 sequence: CASRYGTGGQETQYF. In DNA form, the CDR3 reads TGTGCCTCCCGATACGGGACAGGGGGTCAAGAGACCCAGTACTTC.

This clonotype was seen more than once but under ten times. V is TRBV18 and J is TRBJ1-1; D ambiguous. Trimming removed 3 bases at V and 3 bases at J, with 8 bases between. CDR3 length: 13 residues. Germline-derived CDR1 and CDR2 are KGHSH and LQKENI. The CDR3 reads CASSPNRDTEAFF. Written as DNA, the CDR3 is TGTGCCAGCTCACCTAATCGAGACACTGAAGCTTTCTTT.